Presented here are 14 T cell receptor beta chains from one specimen sequenced in a study of blood T cell repertoires in COVID-19. Method: immunoSEQ multiplex PCR; TCRdb's copy keeps in-frame clones and lacks some. The sample comprises roughly 410,000 clones, about 89% of which are singletons, and about 1.2% rests with the top ten. Sequencing used peripheral blood. The receptors derive from a man aged 40-49 years with acute or convalescent COVID-19.

In this sample, this clone turned up a few times. The chain combines TRBV28 with TRBJ1-6; 7 positions match TRBD1. The germline V gene encodes CDR1 MDHEN and CDR2 SYDVKM. CDR3 length: 14 residues. Losses at the gene ends were 6 bases for V and 10 bases for J; bases not matched to a gene: 9. CDR3 sequence reads: CASSKRQGESPLHF. The CDR3 nucleotides are TGTGCCAGCAGCAAAAGACAGGGCGAATCACCCCTCCACTTT.

This rearrangement joins TRBV5-5 to TRBJ2-1; TRBD2 agrees at 7 bases. Germline loops: CDR1 SGHKS, CDR2 YYEKEE (reference sequence). This CDR3 is 15 amino acids long. Unmatched junction bases numbered 7, after V lost 0 bases and J lost 7 bases. The CDR3, as DNA: TGTGCCAGCAGCTTGGTGTCCCAGGGAGGGAATGAGCAGTTCTTC. Translating gives CASSLVSQGGNEQFF.

V is TRBV5-1 and J is TRBJ2-5; perhaps TRBD1 as D (6 bases). V dropped 4 bases and J dropped 0 bases, with 13 bases sitting between them. CDR3 length equals 15 residues. CDR1 is SGHRS and CDR2 is YFSETQ in the germline V gene. The CDR3 bases are TGCGCCAGCAGCCCGACAGGACCTAACCAAGAGACCCAGTACTTC. It translates to CASSPTGPNQETQYF.

The J gene is TRBJ1-2, the V gene TRBV5-6; TRBD1 matches at 8 bases. CDR1 and CDR2 from the germline V gene are SGHDT and YYEEEE. Germline trimming cut 3 bases from V and 4 bases from J; bases unmatched to any gene: 11. The CDR3 is made up of 16 amino acids. The CDR3: CASSSTPGQALYGYTF. CDR3 nucleotide sequence: TGTGCCAGCAGCTCGACGCCGGGACAGGCCCTCTATGGCTACACCTTC.

This chain joins TRBV5-4 and TRBJ1-6, with TRBD1 as a possible D gene (5 bases). CDR1 and CDR2 from the germline V gene are SGHNT and YYREEE (reference sequence). The CDR3 sequence is 15 residues long. Trimming removed 7 bases at V and 4 bases at J, with 15 bases between. The CDR3 here is CASAPGQLYNSPLHF. The CDR3 DNA follows: TGTGCCAGCGCGCCCGGACAACTGTATAATTCACCCCTCCACTTT. Full variable domain (rest looked up from reference TRBV5-4 and TRBJ1-6): ETGVTQSPTHLIKTRGQQVTLRCSSQSGHNTVSWYQQALGQGPQFIFQYYREEENGRGNFPPRFSGLQFPNYSSELNVNALELDDSALYLCASAPGQLYNSPLHFGNGTRLTVT.

The chain recombines TRBV30 with TRBJ1-1, with TRBD1 identical over 10 bases. This CDR3 has 14 amino acids. The ends lost 3 bases at V and 11 bases at J; junction bases unmatched: 12. The germline CDR1 and CDR2 sequences are GTSNPN and SVGIG (reference sequence). The CDR3 region is CAWSLIPGTGEAFF. CDR3 nucleotides: TGTGCCTGGAGCCTAATCCCCGGGACAGGGGAGGCTTTCTTT.

The V and J genes are TRBV4-1 and TRBJ2-7, with a possible D match to TRBD1 (6 bases). The germline V gene has CDR1 MGHRA and CDR2 YSYEKL. The length of the CDR3 is 20 residues. V was clipped by 0 bases and J by 0 bases, with 24 bases between them. Here the CDR3 reads CASSQDSLMGATQDSYEQYF. The CDR3 DNA follows: TGCGCCAGCAGCCAAGACAGCTTGATGGGGGCCACCCAAGACTCCTACGAGCAGTACTTC.

This chain joins TRBV27 and TRBJ1-2; TRBD1 might be the D (5 bases). Germline V CDR1 and CDR2: MNHEY, SMNVEV (reference sequence). V was pared by 6 bases and J by 4 bases, with 18 bases between. The CDR3 covers 15 residues. The CDR3 is CASSPGAGFGYGYTF. DNA for the CDR3: TGTGCCAGCAGCCCGGGTGCAGGGTTTGGCTATGGCTACACCTTC.

This sequence joins TRBV6-1 and TRBJ1-5, with 8 bases that match TRBD1. In germline, CDR1 is MNHNS, CDR2 SASEGT. V was clipped by 0 bases and J by 4 bases; unmatched bases: 8. This CDR3 has 17 amino acids. CDR3 in DNA: TGTGCCAGCAGTGAAGCGCTTAGGACAGGGATTAATCAGCCCCAGCATTTT. This gives the protein CASSEALRTGINQPQHF.

J is TRBJ1-6 and V is TRBV27, with D maybe TRBD1 (5 bases). CDR1 and CDR2 from the germline V gene are MNHEY and SMNVEV (reference sequence). The ends were cut back, 6 bases at V and 6 bases at J, with 9 bases in the middle. The CDR3 spans 13 residues. CDR3 nucleotide sequence: TGTGCCAGCAGGGCAGGGCGTAATTCACCCCTCCACTTT. This gives the protein CASRAGRNSPLHF.

The genes are TRBV5-6 and TRBJ1-6; no firm D call. Per germline, CDR1 SGHDT and CDR2 YYEEEE. This CDR3 is built from 12 residues. Trimming stripped 5 bases from V and 7 bases from J, with 7 bases between. CDR3 region: CASSSANSPLHF. CDR3 bases: TGTGCCAGCAGTTCAGCGAATTCACCCCTCCACTTT.

This chain uses TRBV12-5 with TRBJ2-1, with 8 bases aligning to TRBD2. Germline-derived CDR1 and CDR2 are LGHNT and FRNRAP. J was trimmed by 4 bases and V by 0 bases; bases with no gene match: 5. This CDR3 region has 16 residues. The CDR3 region is CASGLVGSGDYNEQFF. As DNA, the CDR3 is TGTGCTAGTGGTTTGGTAGGTAGCGGGGATTACAATGAGCAGTTCTTC.

The rearrangement joins TRBV7-9 to TRBJ2-1; 12 nucleotides align to TRBD2. J gave up 9 bases and V 7 bases, and 22 bases lay outside the gene matches. CDR3 length equals 19 residues. CDR1 and CDR2 (germline): SEHNR, FQNEAQ (reference sequence). This CDR3 is CASTIGGSLAGGFVSEQFF. The CDR3, as DNA: TGTGCCAGCACCATAGGGGGTTCCCTAGCGGGAGGGTTCGTCAGTGAGCAGTTCTTC.

This clone was detected only a few times. The chain couples TRBV19 to TRBJ1-1, with a tentative D call TRBD1 (6 bases). Germline V gives CDR1 LNHDA, CDR2 SQIVND (reference sequence). V shed 10 bases and J shed 1 base, with 10 bases lying between them. There are 12 residues in the CDR3. The CDR3 sequence is CATSDRNTEAFF. CDR3 nucleotides: TGTGCCACCTCGGACAGGAACACTGAAGCTTTCTTT.